Listed below are T cell receptor beta chains from one sample, sequenced in a study of beta chain features in type 1 diabetes. The assay was immunoSEQ multiplex PCR, and TCRdb's table has in-frame clones only and misses some. The profile covers approximately 58,000 clones, with 63% appearing a single time and approximately 0.3% taken by the ten largest. Specimen: stem cell memory CD4+ T cells from blood. These receptor sequences come from a young woman with type 1 diabetes. Each CDR3 is given with its conserved first and last residue. D genes are given only for firm matches. Clone size appears in some rows only: once, few, many, or a class for an expanded clone.

TGTGCCAGCAGCAACCCGGAAAGAGGAGGAGGGATTACTGGAAACACCATATATTTT	CASSNPERGGGITGNTIYF	-	TRBV5-4	TRBJ1-3	-
TGCGCCAGCAGCACCTACAGGGGCGTAAATGAAAAACTGTTTTTT	CASSTYRGVNEKLFF	once	TRBV5-1	TRBJ1-4	TRBD1
TGCAGCGTTGGCCGTATTAGCGGGAGAGGTGATGAGCAGTTCTTC	CSVGRISGRGDEQFF	-	TRBV29-1	TRBJ2-1	TRBD2
TGTGCCAGCAGCAACCTAGCTGAAAAACTGTTTTTT	CASSNLAEKLFF	-	TRBV6-1	TRBJ1-4	-
TGTGCCAGCAGAACCGGACTAGCGGGAGACGAGCAGTACTTC	CASRTGLAGDEQYF	few	TRBV7-2	TRBJ2-7	TRBD2
TGCAGCGTTGAAGCGTCAGGGACAGGGTCGGGCAATGAGCAGTTCTTC	CSVEASGTGSGNEQFF	-	TRBV29-1	TRBJ2-1	TRBD1
TGTGCCAGCAGTTTAGAAGGGACAGGGATCTTCGTCACTGAAGCTTTCTTT	CASSLEGTGIFVTEAFF	few	TRBV27	TRBJ1-1	TRBD1
TGCAGCGTTGTTGTGGGAGGGCCAACCGGGGAGCTGTTTTTT	CSVVVGGPTGELFF	-	TRBV29-1	TRBJ2-2	TRBD2
TGTGCCAGTGCCCGAGTCCACTCCTACAATGAGCAGTTCTTC	CASARVHSYNEQFF	-	TRBV28	TRBJ2-1	-
TGTGCCAGCAGCTTCACAGCGGGGGCCTACAATGAGCAGTTCTTC	CASSFTAGAYNEQFF	-	TRBV11-2	TRBJ2-1	TRBD2
TGTGCCAGCTCACCGGACAGCCTAATAGCCTTAGCCAAAAACATTCAGTACTTC	CASSPDSLIALAKNIQYF	-	TRBV18	TRBJ2-4	-
TGTGCCAGCAGTTTTCGGGGGGCGAACACCGGGGAGCTGTTTTTT	CASSFRGANTGELFF	-	TRBV27	TRBJ2-2	TRBD2
TGTGCCAGCAGCGAGCGGGAGGGCCTTCGGGACGAGCAGTACTTC	CASSEREGLRDEQYF	-	TRBV9	TRBJ2-7	TRBD2
TGTGCCAGCAGCTTACAGGGGGCGGAAAATGGCTACACCTTC	CASSLQGAENGYTF	-	TRBV7-9	TRBJ1-2	TRBD1
TGCGCCAGCAGCTCAACACTAGCGGGAGGGACCCAGTACTTC	CASSSTLAGGTQYF	few	TRBV5-1	TRBJ2-5	TRBD2
TGTGCCAGCAGCTTGCGGACAGACGAAAAACTGTTTTTT	CASSLRTDEKLFF	-	TRBV11-2	TRBJ1-4	-
TGTGCCAGCAGCTTAAGTGCACAGGGGATTGCGTGGGAGACCCAGTACTTC	CASSLSAQGIAWETQYF	-	TRBV7-2	TRBJ2-5	TRBD1
TGTGCCAGCTCAACGTCAGGGGAGGGTTCAGCTTTCTTT	CASSTSGEGSAFF	-	TRBV18	TRBJ1-1	-
TGTGCCAGTAGTAGACAGGGGACTGACACTGAAGCTTTCTTT	CASSRQGTDTEAFF	-	TRBV19	TRBJ1-1	TRBD1
TGTGCCAGCAGCCTACAGGGTCGGCAGTTCTTC	CASSLQGRQFF	-	TRBV5-4	TRBJ2-1	-
TGCAGCGTTTTGAAGACCGAGGCTCCTATGGACTACACCTTC	CSVLKTEAPMDYTF	few	TRBV29-1	TRBJ1-2	-
TGTGCCAGTAGTCCCGGGACAGGAACATATGGCTACACCTTC	CASSPGTGTYGYTF	once	TRBV19	TRBJ1-2	TRBD1
TGCGCCAGCAGCCCCCGGGTACAACGGAGCTCCTACGAGCAGTACTTC	CASSPRVQRSSYEQYF	-	TRBV5-1	TRBJ2-7	-
TGCGCCAGCAGCTTGTTTCAGAACTATGGCTACACCTTC	CASSLFQNYGYTF	few	TRBV5-1	TRBJ1-2	-
TGTGCCAGCAGCCCACGGACAGGGGTTGAAGCTTTCTTT	CASSPRTGVEAFF	-	TRBV7-3	TRBJ1-1	TRBD1
TGTGCCAGCAGCTTCACCGGGACTAGCTCCGAGCAGTACTTC	CASSFTGTSSEQYF	few	TRBV7-2	TRBJ2-7	TRBD2
TGTGCCAGCTCATCCCTAGGACTAGCGGGAGCAGCTGGGGCCAACGTCCTGACTTTC	CASSSLGLAGAAGANVLTF	-	TRBV18	TRBJ2-6	TRBD2
TGTGCCAGCAGCGTATTGCAGGGCTACAATGAGCAGTTCTTC	CASSVLQGYNEQFF	-	TRBV9	TRBJ2-1	-
TGTGCCTGGAGGAAAGCGGGAGCATCCCATGAGCAGTTCTTC	CAWRKAGASHEQFF	-	TRBV30	TRBJ2-1	TRBD2
TGTGCCAGCAGTTTGACAGTCGATCAGCCCCAGCATTTT	CASSLTVDQPQHF	-	TRBV6-1	TRBJ1-5	-
TGTGCCAGTAGACGGGTATCCGGAAACACCATATATTTT	CASRRVSGNTIYF	-	TRBV19	TRBJ1-3	-
TGTGCCACCACGAAGGCCTCGGGGGGAATAGGACAGCCCCAGCATTTT	CATTKASGGIGQPQHF	few	TRBV7-9	TRBJ1-5	-
TGTGCCAGCAGTTCCCACAGCCGATATGGCTACACCTTC	CASSSHSRYGYTF	-	TRBV27	TRBJ1-2	-
TGTGCCAGCAGCTCCAGAACAGGGCCTAACTATGGCTACACCTTC	CASSSRTGPNYGYTF	-	TRBV9	TRBJ1-2	-
TGCGCCAGCAGCCAACCGACTAGCGTCCCCTACAATGAGCAGTTCTTC	CASSQPTSVPYNEQFF	-	TRBV4-1	TRBJ2-1	TRBD2
TGCGCCAGCAGCTTGGCTCGGAACACCGGGGAGCTGTTTTTT	CASSLARNTGELFF	few	TRBV5-1	TRBJ2-2	-
TGCAGCGTTGCATCCCAGGGGCGGTTCACTGAAGCTTTCTTT	CSVASQGRFTEAFF	few	TRBV29-1	TRBJ1-1	-
TGCGCCAGCAGCCGGACAGGGGATAGGAATCAGCCCCAGCATTTT	CASSRTGDRNQPQHF	few	TRBV5-1	TRBJ1-5	TRBD1
TGTGCCAGCAGCTTCGGGACAGCCCTCTCCTACAATGAGCAGTTCTTC	CASSFGTALSYNEQFF	-	TRBV7-6	TRBJ2-1	TRBD1
TGTGCCAGCAGCCGGACACAGAACACCGGGGAGCTGTTTTTT	CASSRTQNTGELFF	few	TRBV5-4	TRBJ2-2	-
TGCGCCAGCAGTCCACTAGCGGGGGATTACAATGAGCAGTTCTTC	CASSPLAGDYNEQFF	-	TRBV5-1	TRBJ2-1	TRBD2
TGTGCCAGCTCACTAACGACAGAACCTAGCAATCAGCCCCAGCATTTT	CASSLTTEPSNQPQHF	-	TRBV18	TRBJ1-5	-
TGCGCCAGCAGCTTGGATACAGGGGGGTATCAGCCCCAGCATTTT	CASSLDTGGYQPQHF	-	TRBV5-1	TRBJ1-5	TRBD1
TGTGCCACAAGTGGGGGACAGGGGATCAATCAGCCCCAGCATTTT	CATSGGQGINQPQHF	few	TRBV19	TRBJ1-5	TRBD1
TGTGCCAGCAGTGAATATATAGCGCGGGGCAGGGCCAACGTCCTGACTTTC	CASSEYIARGRANVLTF	-	TRBV6-1	TRBJ2-6	-
TGTGCCAGCAGCTCCGTAGCGGGAGTGCGGGAGACCCAGTACTTC	CASSSVAGVRETQYF	few	TRBV7-3	TRBJ2-5	TRBD2
TGTGCCAGCAGCGGCCAGACAGGGGCAAGCTCCTACGAGCAGTACTTC	CASSGQTGASSYEQYF	-	TRBV9	TRBJ2-7	TRBD1
TGTGCCAGCAGCGTAATCGGCGGGGAGCTGTTTTTT	CASSVIGGELFF	few	TRBV9	TRBJ2-2	-
TGTGCCAGCAGAAAAGGAGGGAGGGGTGAGACCCAGTACTTC	CASRKGGRGETQYF	-	TRBV13	TRBJ2-5	TRBD2